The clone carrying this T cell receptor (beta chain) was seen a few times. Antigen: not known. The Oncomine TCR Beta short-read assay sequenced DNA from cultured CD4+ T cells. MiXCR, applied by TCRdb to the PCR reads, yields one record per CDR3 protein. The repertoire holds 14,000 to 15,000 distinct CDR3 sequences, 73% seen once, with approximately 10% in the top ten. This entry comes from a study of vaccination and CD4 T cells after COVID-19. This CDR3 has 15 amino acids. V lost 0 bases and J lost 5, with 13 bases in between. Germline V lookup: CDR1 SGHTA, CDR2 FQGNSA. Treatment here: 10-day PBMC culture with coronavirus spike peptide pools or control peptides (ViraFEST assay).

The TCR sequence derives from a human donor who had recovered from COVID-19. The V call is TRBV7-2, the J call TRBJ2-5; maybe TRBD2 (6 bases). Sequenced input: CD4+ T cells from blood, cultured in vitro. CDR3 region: CASSLAFSRGETQYF. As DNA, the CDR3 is TGTGCCAGCAGCTTAGCGTTCTCCCGGGGGGAGACCCAGTACTTC.